A single TCR beta chain is shown here with its context. V was clipped by 7 bases and J by 2 bases, with 15 bases between them. Germline V gene lookup returns CDR1 MNHNY and CDR2 SVGAGI (reference sequence). This CDR3 has 14 amino acids. The sample belongs to a study of Ad26.COV2.S vaccination and SARS-CoV-2 variants. Sequenced by immunoSEQ multiplex PCR; TCRdb stores in-frame clones only, minus some. The sample lists about 350,000 clones; under 95% were seen once. J is TRBJ2-7 and V is TRBV6-6; D remains ambiguous. The sample was peripheral blood, taken after recovery from COVID-19. The receptor comes from a human donor who had recovered from COVID-19. The CDR3 DNA reads TGTGCCAGCATCGAGAGGAGTAATCCCTACGAGCAGTACTTC. It translates to CASIERSNPYEQYF.